A single sample is the source of the 27 T cell receptor beta chains below, sequenced in a study of T cells in Graves' hyperthyroidism and ophthalmopathy. From RNA transcripts, TCR beta CDR3 regions were amplified. The HTBI primer set served for first-round RT-PCR of the TCR CDR3. Via MiXCR, TCRdb re-called the multiplex PCR reads, giving one row per CDR3 protein. The repertoire holds some 460,000 distinct CDR3 sequences, with 15% to 19% as singletons. The specimen sequenced was blood. All receptors derive from a young woman with Graves' hyperthyroidism.

This clonotype was seen repeatedly, ten times or more. V usage is TRBV6-1 and J usage is TRBJ1-1; TRBD1 might be the D (5 bases). Germline CDR1 reads MNHNS; CDR2 reads SASEGT. The CDR3 runs to 16 residues. Trimming took off 7 bases at V and 7 bases at J, with 25 bases between the two ends. CDR3 nucleotide sequence: TGTGCCAGCAAGCGGTACAGAACGCCATCGGGGGGTGAAGCTTTCTTT. Its translation: CASKRYRTPSGGEAFF.

This clonotype turned up a few times. This chain connects TRBV19 to TRBJ2-1; 9 positions match TRBD1. Per the germline V gene, CDR1 is LNHDA and CDR2 is SQIVND (reference sequence). The CDR3 is 15 residues long. Unmatched junction bases numbered 10, after V lost 5 bases and J lost 8 bases. CDR3 bases: TGTGCCAGTAGTGTCCGGGACAGGGCCCTCGATGAGCAGTTCTTC. It specifies CASSVRDRALDEQFF.

This clonotype has ten or more counts. The chain carries TRBV7-3 and TRBJ2-3; 7 bases match TRBD2. V was pared by 2 bases and J by 3 bases, with 8 bases of the junction left unmatched. The CDR3 sequence is 16 residues long. The germline gives CDR1 SGHTA, CDR2 FQGTGA. CDR3 loop: CASSLGGREKTDTQYF. The CDR3 bases are TGTGCCAGCAGCTTAGGAGGGCGGGAGAAAACAGATACGCAGTATTTT.

This chain connects TRBV7-8 to TRBJ1-2, with D unclear. Per germline, CDR1 SGHVS and CDR2 FQNEAQ. This CDR3 region has 12 residues. The V and J ends lost 5 bases and 4 bases respectively, with 8 bases between them. CDR3 sequence reads: CASSRPPYGYTF. The CDR3 bases are TGTGCCAGCAGCAGACCCCCCTATGGCTACACCTTC.

The sample holds many counts of this clonotype. The J gene is TRBJ2-3, the V gene TRBV12-3 or TRBV12-4, with D maybe TRBD2 (6 bases). This CDR3 comprises 15 residues. Trimming removed 1 base from V and 4 bases from J, with 12 bases in between. The CDR3 sequence: CASSLGRGGADTQYF. Here the CDR3 DNA reads TGTGCCAGCAGTTTAGGTAGGGGAGGCGCAGATACGCAGTATTTT.

The genes are TRBV20-1 and TRBJ2-3, with 13 bases identical to TRBD2. CDR3 length: 15 amino acids. The J segment lost 3 bases and the V segment lost 3 bases, leaving 3 bases of the junction unmatched. The V gene's germline CDR1 is DFQATT and CDR2 SNEGSKA (reference sequence). CDR3 in DNA: TGCAGTGCTAGCCGGACTAGCGGGAGAACAGATACGCAGTATTTT. Translation gives CSASRTSGRTDTQYF.

This clonotype has ten or more counts. The CDR3 spells CASFGFSYEQYF. CDR3 in DNA: TGTGCCAGCTTCGGGTTCTCCTACGAGCAGTACTTC. The V and J genes are TRBV7-9 and TRBJ2-7, with unresolved D. The CDR3 is made up of 12 amino acids. Between the trimmed V and J ends, which lost 8 bases and 0 bases, there was a span of 8 bases. Germline CDR1 SEHNR, CDR2 FQNEAQ (reference sequence).

This clonotype was observed many times. The chain employs TRBV12-5 and TRBJ2-1; 7 bases match TRBD1. J was trimmed by 2 bases and V by 3 bases; bases with no gene match: 4. This CDR3 contains 15 residues. Germline-derived CDR1 and CDR2 are LGHNT and FRNRAP. The CDR3 is CASGLSGGPYNEQFF. CDR3 nucleotide sequence: TGTGCTAGTGGTTTATCAGGGGGTCCCTACAATGAGCAGTTCTTC.

This clonotype was recorded at least ten times. This chain links TRBV12-3 or TRBV12-4 with TRBJ1-2; TRBD1 aligns across 7 bases. The V segment lost 6 bases and the J segment 5 bases; nucleotides outside the gene matches: 9. The CDR3 sequence is 14 residues long. The CDR3 protein is CASSRQGSRYGYTF. CDR3 DNA sequence: TGTGCCAGCAGCCGACAGGGTTCTCGTTATGGCTACACCTTC.

This clonotype was counted ten times or more. The V call is TRBV5-6, the J call TRBJ1-1; D remains unclear. V lost 6 bases, J lost 3 bases, and 12 bases lay in between. From germline, CDR1 is SGHDT and CDR2 YYEEEE. This CDR3 has 13 amino acids. CDR3 DNA sequence: TGTGCCAGCAAGTGGGTATGGGACACTGAAGCTTTCTTT. Translation: CASKWVWDTEAFF.

This clonotype was counted only a few times. V and J are TRBV5-6 and TRBJ2-7; D is possibly TRBD2 (6 bases). V shed 7 bases and J shed 3 bases, with 17 bases lying between them. Germline V gene data show CDR1 as SGHDT and CDR2 as YYEEEE. The CDR3 is made up of 14 amino acids. The CDR3 coding sequence is TGTGCCAGCGGTCTTGGGGGGTCAATCTACGAGCAGTACTTC. Protein sequence: CASGLGGSIYEQYF.

This clonotype was observed a handful of times. The chain joins TRBV2 to TRBJ2-7, with D possibly TRBD1 on 6 matching bases. The germline V gene encodes CDR1 SNHLY and CDR2 FYNNEI. The germline V and J ends were trimmed by 5 bases and 3 bases, with 14 bases remaining between them. The CDR3 is 14 residues long. The CDR3 sequence is CASSYSMTGYEQYF. CDR3 DNA sequence: TGTGCCAGCAGTTACTCAATGACAGGCTACGAGCAGTACTTC.

This clonotype was seen many times. The rearrangement uses TRBV6-1 and TRBJ2-5; D unresolved. Germline values: CDR1 MNHNS, CDR2 SASEGT. Trimming left V 6 bases short and J 5 bases short, with 16 bases between. This CDR3 is built from 14 residues. The CDR3 DNA reads TGTGCCAGCAGCTTGCCGCAGCTATGGGAGACCCAGTACTTC. It yields the protein CASSLPQLWETQYF.

This clonotype came up a few times. The V gene is TRBV6-1, the J gene TRBJ2-1; unclear D gene. V lost 7 bases, J lost 9 bases, and 13 bases lay in between. Germline-derived CDR1 and CDR2 are MNHNS and SASEGT. This CDR3 has 12 amino acids. CDR3 DNA sequence: TGTGCCAGCAAGTTGGCAGACACTGAGCAGTTCTTC. Translated: CASKLADTEQFF.

A remark on this clonotype: A read error is possible here, since a much larger clone lies one base away. The CDR3 bases are TGTGCCAGCAGTGAGGCTAACTATGGCTACACCTTC. Its protein is CASSEANYGYTF. This rearrangement joins TRBV6-1 to TRBJ1-2, with D uncertain. The CDR3 is made up of 12 amino acids. CDR1 and CDR2 (germline): MNHNS, SASEGT. The germline V and J ends were trimmed by 3 bases and 0 bases, with 2 bases remaining between them.

The chain has TRBV11-2 and TRBJ1-3; D might be TRBD1 (5 bases). Trimming took 3 bases from V and 4 from J, leaving 7 bases between them. The germline V gene has CDR1 SGHAT and CDR2 FQNNGV. The CDR3 has 13 amino acids. CDR3 DNA: TGTGCCAGCAGCTTCCCAGGGGGAAACACCATATATTTT. This encodes CASSFPGGNTIYF.

There are many counts of this clonotype. The genes are TRBV28 and TRBJ1-5; 8 positions match TRBD1. This CDR3 has 14 residues. Germline V gene data show CDR1 as MDHEN and CDR2 as SYDVKM. The junction had 6 bases not matched to a gene; V was cut back by 8 bases and J by 3 bases. CDR3 sequence reads: CASANRGNNQPQHF. Here the CDR3 DNA reads TGTGCCAGCGCAAACAGGGGGAACAATCAGCCCCAGCATTTT.

This rearrangement joins TRBV3-1 to TRBJ2-7; D uncertain. CDR3 size: 12 residues. Per the germline V gene, CDR1 is LGHDT and CDR2 is YNNKEL (reference sequence). With 0 bases removed from V and 8 bases from J, the gap between germline ends came to 8 bases. The CDR3 region has the DNA TGTGCCAGCAGCCAAGATGTCAATCAGCAGTACTTC. Translated: CASSQDVNQQYF.

The CDR3: CSPRTGTGSDNEQFF. The CDR3 DNA follows: TGCAGTCCCCGTACGGGGACAGGGTCCGACAATGAGCAGTTCTTC. This sequence joins TRBV20-1 and TRBJ2-1, with 9 bases matching TRBD1. The V and J ends lost 8 bases and 5 bases, in that order; junction bases with no gene match: 13. Germline CDR1 reads DFQATT; CDR2 reads SNEGSKA (reference sequence). CDR3 length equals 15 residues.

This clonotype was recorded at least ten times. The chain's CDR3 is CASSLKGTTGGAATEAFF. The CDR3 DNA follows: TGTGCCAGCAGCTTAAAAGGCACGACAGGGGGCGCGGCCACTGAAGCTTTCTTT. V usage is TRBV7-6 and J usage is TRBJ1-1; 10 nucleotides align to TRBD1. The CDR3 consists of 18 residues. The J segment lost 4 bases and the V segment lost 2 bases, leaving 13 bases of the junction unmatched. Germline assignment: CDR1 SGHVS and CDR2 FNYEAQ.

This clonotype has ten or more counts. The chain employs TRBV7-9 and TRBJ2-7; 9 nucleotides match TRBD2. V dropped 6 bases and J dropped 2; count of bases not matched to a gene: 2. The CDR3 has 13 residues. Per the germline V gene, CDR1 is SEHNR and CDR2 is FQNEAQ (reference sequence). The DNA for the CDR3 is TGTGCCAGCAGGGGCGGGGGGGCCTACGAGCAGTACTTC. It is translated as CASRGGGAYEQYF.

This clonotype was recorded a few times. The J gene is TRBJ2-1, the V gene TRBV4-2; 9 bases line up with TRBD2. Trimming at V came to 0 bases and at J to 13 bases, leaving 10 bases not matched to a gene. The CDR3 runs to 15 residues. CDR1 is LGHNA, CDR2 YNFKEQ, per germline. The CDR3 nucleotides read TGTGCCAGCAGCCAAGAGAGGGACGGAGCGGGAGGCCAGTTCTTC. It translates to CASSQERDGAGGQFF.

The chain joins TRBV25-1 to TRBJ2-3; D tentatively reads TRBD1 or TRBD2 (6 bases each). Germline CDR1 reads MGHDK; CDR2 reads SYGVNS. This CDR3 comprises 14 residues. V was cut by 10 bases and J by 4 bases, with 18 bases left in between. In DNA, the CDR3 is TGTGCCACCGGTAAAGGGGGGATTGCAGATACGCAGTATTTT. Amino acid sequence: CATGKGGIADTQYF.

This clonotype was observed a handful of times. A much more abundant neighbour one base away suggests this may be a read error. The chain recombines TRBV2 with TRBJ1-1, with 12 nucleotides matching TRBD1. Germline V gene sequence: CDR1 SNHLY, CDR2 FYNNEI. This CDR3 contains 16 residues. In DNA form, the CDR3 reads TGTGCCAGCAGGGGGGACAGGGGGCGCATGAACATTGAAGCTTTCTTT. Encoded protein: CASRGDRGRMNIEAFF.

This clonotype was detected ten times or more. This chain joins TRBV12-3 or TRBV12-4 and TRBJ1-1, with D unresolved. The CDR3 extends over 14 amino acids. Trimming left V 2 bases short and J 1 base short, with 8 bases between. CDR3 coding DNA: TGTGCCAGCAGTTTATCCCCGGGGAACACTGAAGCTTTCTTT. It codes for CASSLSPGNTEAFF.

This sequence joins TRBV6-5 and TRBJ2-7; possibly TRBD1 for D (5 bases). CDR3 length: 15 residues. The V gene's germline CDR1 is MNHEY and CDR2 SVGAGI. The ends were cut back, 0 bases at V and 3 bases at J, with 12 bases in the middle. The CDR3: CASSYSAGRGYEQYF. The DNA for the CDR3 is TGTGCCAGCAGTTACTCCGCCGGTAGGGGCTACGAGCAGTACTTC.

The table lists this clonotype with a few counts. The gene calls are TRBV6-2 or TRBV6-3 and TRBJ1-2, with unresolved D. The CDR3 consists of 13 residues. The germline V gene encodes CDR1 MNHEY and CDR2 SVGEGT. V was clipped by 0 bases and J by 8 bases, with 10 bases between them. The CDR3 spells CASSYSPTVGYTF. The CDR3 DNA follows: TGTGCCAGCAGTTACTCGCCCACAGTGGGCTACACCTTC.